The T cell receptor beta chain described here comes from a study of T cell responses to AZD1222 COVID-19 vaccine (dated by TCRdb to the early 2020s). About the study as a whole: AZD1222 recipients with second doses at about 4 weeks or about 12 weeks were pooled, because spike-specific TCR depth and breadth did not differ between schedules. A total of around 240 trial participants underwent TCR sequencing, of whom about 200 had received two doses of AZD1222 and some 26 had received two doses of the MenACWY control vaccine. Trial participants were enrolled by age into 18-55, 56-69 and 70-plus year subgroups, with roughly 150, 30 and 60 TCR-sequenced participants respectively. Paper-wide results and their limitations: Participants were mostly white British and included more females than males, and it was suggested by the authors that clonal diversity may have been underestimated. After two AZD1222 doses, spike-specific TCR breadth and depth were significantly higher than at day 0 and than in MenACWY recipients. Vaccine-associated CD4 TCRs spanned the whole spike protein, with dominant responses in regions 160-218 and 743-854. No day 14 peak-response samples were available, so repertoires were characterized only after the peak T cell response. The 56-69-year group was small, and its depth increase did not reach significance, likely because of low power. Only six or seven AZD1222 recipients were SARS-CoV-2 seropositive at baseline, limiting conclusions about previously exposed vaccinees. Reportedly, close to half of the unique spike-specific TCRs recognized epitopes lying outside the regions that are mutated in the B.1.351 and B.1.1.7 variants.

With regard to this clone: The antigen this receptor binds is unknown. The sample holds no much larger clone one base away, and base qualities are not on file.

Per the publication, the time point label means: baseline before first vaccination. Vaccinee samples came from UK trials COV001 and COV002, including a single-blind randomized controlled phase 2/3 trial of AZD1222 (ChAdOx1 nCoV-19) in healthy adults. Trial participant PBMC samples were collected at day 0 and day 28 after the second dose for TCRbeta chain sequencing. V is trimmed back by 2 bases and J by 1 base, and the junction contains 2 bases that no gene match accounts for. In the germline V gene, CDR1 corresponds to MNHEY and CDR2 to SVGAGI. The CDR3 starts with the cysteine, ends with the phenylalanine, and has 15 residues. Just CDR3 DNA is preserved here, 45 bases in frame from base 1. The CDR3 regions of human TCRbeta chains were analyzed by immunosequencing. Regarding the original processing steps: TCRs in the repertoires were compared against a reference library of SARS-CoV-2-specific TCRs that had been generated with the MIRA antigen-specificity platform. Breadth was defined as the fraction of unique TCRs that were SARS-CoV-2-associated. Depth was defined as the fraction of total T cells that were SARS-CoV-2-associated. Using the MIRA data, each spike-specific TCR was mapped to the spike region that the TCR reacts to and placed in a CD4 or CD8 class. Log10-transformed breadth and depth values were compared by one-way ANOVA with Sidak's multiple comparisons tests. TCRdb limited this immuneACCESS table to in-frame rearrangements with V and J called. A share of clones is missing; checked studies link under half to unresolved V genes, and the rest is unexplained. V, J and clone size derive from that table, while D and trimming were established from the DNA sequence. The sample contains some 110,000 clones, approximately 90% of them found a single time. 18% of the sample is held by the ten biggest clonotypes.

Here the sequenced sample was peripheral blood, taken on day 0 of AZD1222 vaccination. The TCR originated in an adult in good health. This receptor chain uses TRBV6-5 and TRBJ2-3; 8 central nucleotides agree with TRBD2. CDR3 reads: CASSYGAGGTDTQYF. The DNA is TGTGCCAGCAGTTACGGAGCGGGGGGCACAGATACGCAGTATTTT.